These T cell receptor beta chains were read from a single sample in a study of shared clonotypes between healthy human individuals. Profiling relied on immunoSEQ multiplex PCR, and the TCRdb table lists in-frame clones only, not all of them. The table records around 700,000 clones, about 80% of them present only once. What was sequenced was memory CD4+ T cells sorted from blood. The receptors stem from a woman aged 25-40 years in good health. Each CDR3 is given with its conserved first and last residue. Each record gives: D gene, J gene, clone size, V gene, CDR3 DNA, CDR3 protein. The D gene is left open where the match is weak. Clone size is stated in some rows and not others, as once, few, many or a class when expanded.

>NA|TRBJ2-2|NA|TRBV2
TGTGCCAGCAGCCCTCAGGGTTTGGGTAACGGGGAGCTGTTTTTT
CASSPQGLGNGELFF
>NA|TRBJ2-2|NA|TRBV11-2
TGTGCCAGCAGCTTATCGGAGGGCTTCAGAGGCGGGGAGCTGTTTTTT
CASSLSEGFRGGELFF
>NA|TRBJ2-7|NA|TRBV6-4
TGTGCCAGCAGTGAGTTGAATCGGATCTCCTACGAGCAGTACTTC
CASSELNRISYEQYF
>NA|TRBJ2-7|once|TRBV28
TGTGCCAGCAGTTTAGTAGCCTCCTACGAGCAGTACTTC
CASSLVASYEQYF
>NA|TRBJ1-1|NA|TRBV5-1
TGCGCCAGCAGCGCTGTCACGGGGGCCCTGAACACTGAAGCTTTCTTT
CASSAVTGALNTEAFF
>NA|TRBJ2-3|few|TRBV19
TGTGCCAGTAGTATTGGAACTGCTAGCACAGATACGCAGTATTTT
CASSIGTASTDTQYF
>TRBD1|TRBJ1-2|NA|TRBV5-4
TGTGCCAGCAGCTGGGGGACAGGGAAAAGTATTTTAGGGTACACCTTC
CASSWGTGKSILGYTF
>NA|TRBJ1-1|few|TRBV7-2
TGTGCCAGCAGCTTAGGGGCGAGGGCTTTCTTT
CASSLGARAFF
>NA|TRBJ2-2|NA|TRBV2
TGTGCCAGACGCAGAGTCACCGGGGAGCTGTTTTTT
CARRRVTGELFF
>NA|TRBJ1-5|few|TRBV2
TGTGCCAGCAGGGGGGGGGAAATCAATCAGCCCCAGCATTTT
CASRGGEINQPQHF
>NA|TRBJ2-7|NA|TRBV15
TGTGCCGTTCAATCTACTGATTACTACGAGCAGTACTTC
CAVQSTDYYEQYF
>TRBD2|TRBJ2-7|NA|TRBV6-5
TGTGCCAGCAGGGCGGGACTAGCGGCCTCCTACGAGCAGTACTTC
CASRAGLAASYEQYF
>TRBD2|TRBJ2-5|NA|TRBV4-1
TGCGCCAGCAGCCTTGGACTAGCGGGAGAGGAGACCCAGTACTTC
CASSLGLAGEETQYF